What follows are 21 T cell receptor beta chains derived from one specimen sequenced in a study of T-cell reconstitution after alpha-beta-depleted transplantation in children. Preparation of the TCRbeta library was carried out with unique molecular identifiers. TCRdb re-derived calls from the PCR reads in MiXCR, one entry per CDR3 protein. The sample holds hundreds of thousands of distinct CDR3 sequences; about 12% are singletons and the top ten take about 2.4%. Sequencing used PBMCs from the stem cell graft donor, obtained from the stem cell graft. All receptors derive from a human donor who donated a stem cell graft to a child with acute lymphoblastic leukemia.

In its sample, this clonotype was seen many times. The chain couples TRBV7-9 to TRBJ2-5; D gene unclear. The germline V gene encodes CDR1 SEHNR and CDR2 FQNEAQ (reference sequence). This CDR3 is 15 amino acids long. V was pared by 1 base and J by 1 base, with 10 bases between. The CDR3 DNA reads as TGTGCCAGCAGCTTAGGGAACAGCTTCCAAGAGACCCAGTACTTC. It specifies CASSLGNSFQETQYF. The whole variable domain, filled in from reference TRBV7-9 and TRBJ2-5, reads DTGVSQNPRHKITKRGQNVTFRCDPISEHNRLYWYRQTLGQGPEFLTYFQNEAQLEKSRLLSDRFSAERPKGSFSTLEIQRTEQGDSAMYLCASSLGNSFQETQYFGPGTRLLVL.

About this clonotype: Its ends do not fully match the called genes, so a read error is possible. The chain combines TRBV27 with TRBJ2-6, with TRBD1 matching 11 bases. Per the germline V gene, CDR1 is MNHEY and CDR2 is SMNVEV (reference sequence). The CDR3 loop spans 15 amino acids. The CDR3 loop reads CAIRDRGSGANGLTF. The CDR3 nucleotides read TGTGCCATCCGGGACAGGGGGTCAGGGGCCAACGGCCTGACTTTC.

This clonotype was seen more than once but under ten times. The J gene is TRBJ2-7, the V gene TRBV14; no clear D gene. The V end lost 1 base, the J end lost 6 bases, and 4 bases lay between the germline ends. CDR1 is SGHDN and CDR2 is FVKESK in the germline V gene. This CDR3 is 11 amino acids long. This chain's CDR3 is CASSQASEQYF. CDR3 bases: TGTGCCAGCAGCCAAGCAAGCGAGCAGTACTTC. Variable domain in full (rest from reference TRBV14 and TRBJ2-7): EAGVTQFPSHSVIEKGQTVTLRCDPISGHDNLYWYRRVMGKEIKFLLHFVKESKQDESGMPNNRFLAERTGGTYSTLKVQPAELEDSGVYFCASSQASEQYFGPGTRLTVT.

This clonotype was picked up many times. J is TRBJ1-2 and V is TRBV25-1; D is unclear. The germline V gene has CDR1 MGHDK and CDR2 SYGVNS. The CDR3 has 11 amino acids. V lost 5 bases and J lost 4, with 5 bases in between. Here the CDR3 reads CASSIGYGYTF. The CDR3 DNA is TGTGCCAGCAGTATCGGCTATGGCTACACCTTC.

This chain uses TRBV28 with TRBJ2-3; 7 nucleotides agree with TRBD2. Germline V gene lookup returns CDR1 MDHEN and CDR2 SYDVKM. Trimming cost V 6 bases and J 6 bases; bases outside gene matches: 9. The CDR3 has 14 amino acids. The CDR3 nucleotides read TGTGCCAGCAGCTGGGGGGGTAATACGGATACGCAGTATTTT. It specifies CASSWGGNTDTQYF.

This clonotype was found many times. The chain has TRBV4-3 and TRBJ1-1; no firm D call. The CDR3 has 11 residues. Trimming removed 5 bases at V and 3 bases at J, with 4 bases between. The germline V gene has CDR1 LGHNA and CDR2 YSLEER. CDR3 DNA: TGCGCCAGCAGCGGGTACACTGAAGCTTTCTTT. Translated: CASSGYTEAFF.

This clonotype was seen repeatedly, ten times or more. V gene TRBV29-1 combines with J gene TRBJ1-1; 8 bases match TRBD1. V was pared by 2 bases and J by 1 base, with 3 bases of the junction left unmatched. Per germline, CDR1 SQVTM and CDR2 ANQGSEA. The CDR3 runs to 14 residues. The CDR3: CSVEPGTGNTEAFF. As DNA, the CDR3 is TGCAGCGTTGAACCCGGGACAGGGAACACTGAAGCTTTCTTT.

The sample holds many counts of this clonotype. This rearrangement joins TRBV10-3 to TRBJ2-5; D might be TRBD1 (6 bases). Germline CDR1 ENHRY, CDR2 SYGVKD. V dropped 2 bases and J dropped 9 bases, with 19 bases sitting between them. The CDR3 is 15 residues long. Here the CDR3 reads CAISEPGATEVSQYF. The CDR3 bases are TGTGCCATCAGTGAGCCAGGGGCGACCGAGGTGTCCCAGTACTTC.

The V gene is TRBV6-1, the J gene TRBJ2-1; the D call may be TRBD1 or TRBD2 (5 bases each). Germline V gene sequence: CDR1 MNHNS, CDR2 SASEGT. The CDR3 loop spans 16 amino acids. Between the trimmed V and J ends, which lost 6 bases and 2 bases, there was a span of 17 bases. Here the CDR3 DNA reads TGTGCCAGCAGGGTTGCTCCCATGGGGGCCTACAATGAGCAGTTCTTC. The encoded protein is CASRVAPMGAYNEQFF.

This clonotype was picked up many times. The chain has TRBV6-5 and TRBJ2-3; D uncertain. The germline gives CDR1 MNHEY, CDR2 SVGAGI. Trimming left V 0 bases short and J 0 bases short, with 10 bases between. This CDR3 has 16 residues. The CDR3 is CASSYSWLDSTDTQYF. In DNA, the CDR3 is TGTGCCAGCAGTTACTCGTGGCTCGACAGCACAGATACGCAGTATTTT.

There are many counts of this clonotype. V gene TRBV14 combines with J gene TRBJ2-5, with D perhaps TRBD2 (6 bases). The CDR3 spans 14 residues. Germline-derived CDR1 and CDR2 are SGHDN and FVKESK. Trimming left V 4 bases short and J 2 bases short, with 11 bases between. The CDR3 here is CASSPGLSQETQYF. CDR3 DNA: TGTGCCAGCAGCCCAGGACTATCTCAAGAGACCCAGTACTTC.

This clonotype was seen ten or more times. The CDR3 is CASRRAAMTAGYTF. The CDR3 DNA is TGTGCCAGCAGGAGAGCTGCGATGACTGCTGGCTACACCTTC. This chain joins TRBV6-1 and TRBJ1-2; D is undetermined. The germline V gene encodes CDR1 MNHNS and CDR2 SASEGT. The CDR3 consists of 14 residues. V gave up 6 bases and J gave up 7 bases, with 18 bases separating them.

This clonotype was seen more than once but under ten times. This chain connects TRBV7-2 to TRBJ1-2; TRBD1 agrees at 8 bases. After removal of 5 bases from V and 0 bases from J, the junction contained 5 bases not matched to a gene. From germline, CDR1 is SGHTA and CDR2 FQGNSA. This CDR3 is 15 amino acids long. CDR3 amino acids: CASSTRDRTNYGYTF. CDR3 nucleotide sequence: TGTGCCAGCAGCACCAGGGACAGGACTAACTATGGCTACACCTTC. Together with reference TRBV7-2 and TRBJ1-2, the CDR3 gives the full variable domain: GAGVSQSPSNKVTEKGKDVELRCDPISGHTALYWYRQSLGQGLEFLIYFQGNSAPDKSGLPSDRFSAERTGGSVSTLTIQRTQQEDSAVYLCASSTRDRTNYGYTFGSGTRLTVV.

This clonotype was recorded many times. The rearrangement uses TRBV28 and TRBJ1-2; a possible D gene is TRBD1 (6 bases). In germline, CDR1 is MDHEN, CDR2 SYDVKM. The CDR3 is made up of 11 amino acids. The V and J ends lost 9 bases and 8 bases respectively, with 13 bases between them. The CDR3 nucleotides are TGTGCCAGTTCGGACAGACAGGGCTACACCTTC. Translated, it gives CASSDRQGYTF.

This clonotype was counted many times. The V call is TRBV4-3, the J call TRBJ1-1, with D tentatively TRBD1 (6 bases). The CDR3 is made up of 15 amino acids. V lost 3 bases and J lost 0, with 11 bases in between. Germline V CDR1 and CDR2: LGHNA, YSLEER. The CDR3 nucleotides are TGCGCCAGCAGCCAGGTTACAGGGCTGAACACTGAAGCTTTCTTT. This translates into CASSQVTGLNTEAFF.

In its sample, this clonotype was seen a few times. This rearrangement joins TRBV20-1 to TRBJ2-1; 11 bases fit TRBD1. V gave up 1 base and J gave up 5 bases; unmatched junction bases: 4. This CDR3 is built from 15 residues. Germline V CDR1 and CDR2: DFQATT, SNEGSKA (reference sequence). For the CDR3, the DNA is TGCAGTGCTAGAGCGGGACAGGGGGTAAACAATGAGCAGTTCTTC. This encodes CSARAGQGVNNEQFF.

This clonotype was detected many times. The CDR3 DNA reads TGCGCCAGCAGCTTACCCAGGGCAGAGACCCAGTACTTC. Protein: CASSLPRAETQYF. The rearrangement uses TRBV5-1 and TRBJ2-5; D is perhaps TRBD1 (5 bases). Germline V CDR1 and CDR2: SGHRS, YFSETQ. The CDR3 is made up of 13 amino acids. Trimming left V 2 bases short and J 4 bases short, with 9 bases between.

This clonotype was counted ten times or more. J is TRBJ2-1 and V is TRBV28; 7 bases line up with TRBD2. This CDR3 region has 14 residues. The junction had 5 bases not matched to a gene; V was cut back by 5 bases and J by 4 bases. From germline, CDR1 is MDHEN and CDR2 SYDVKM. The DNA for the CDR3 is TGTGCCAGCAGTATAAGCGGGGAGTACAATGAGCAGTTCTTC. It codes for CASSISGEYNEQFF. Looking up the rest from reference TRBV28 and TRBJ2-1 gives the full variable domain: DVKVTQSSRYLVKRTGEKVFLECVQDMDHENMFWYRQDPGLGLRLIYFSYDVKMKEKGDIPEGYSVSREKKERFSLILESASTNQTSMYLCASSISGEYNEQFFGPGTRLTVL.

As concerns this clonotype: This clone may be a read error of a much larger clone one base away. This chain joins TRBV5-1 and TRBJ2-5; TRBD2 might be the D (6 bases). CDR1 is SGHRS, CDR2 YFSETQ, per germline. This CDR3 region has 14 residues. V lost 5 bases and J lost 7, with 18 bases in between. The CDR3 is CASSLNGGIGTQYF. The DNA of the CDR3 is TGCGCCAGCAGTTTGAACGGAGGGATCGGGACCCAGTACTTC.

This clonotype was counted many times. The chain joins TRBV7-3 to TRBJ2-7; D could derive from TRBD1 or TRBD2 (5 bases each). The V end was cut by 5 bases, the J end by 2 bases, with 13 bases between. The CDR3 consists of 14 residues. Germline V CDR1 and CDR2: SGHTA, FQGTGA. The CDR3 loop is CASSHRDGPYEQYF. CDR3 in DNA: TGTGCCAGCAGCCACCGGGACGGCCCCTACGAGCAGTACTTC.

As DNA, the CDR3 is TGTGCCAGCAGCTTGGAACGGGGGGATTTCTACGAGCAGTACTTC. Translating it yields CASSLERGDFYEQYF. V and J are TRBV11-2 and TRBJ2-7; 7 bases are a match to TRBD2. Trimming took 3 bases from V and 3 from J; bases not matched to a gene: 8. CDR1 and CDR2 from the germline V gene are SGHAT and FQNNGV. The CDR3 has 15 amino acids.